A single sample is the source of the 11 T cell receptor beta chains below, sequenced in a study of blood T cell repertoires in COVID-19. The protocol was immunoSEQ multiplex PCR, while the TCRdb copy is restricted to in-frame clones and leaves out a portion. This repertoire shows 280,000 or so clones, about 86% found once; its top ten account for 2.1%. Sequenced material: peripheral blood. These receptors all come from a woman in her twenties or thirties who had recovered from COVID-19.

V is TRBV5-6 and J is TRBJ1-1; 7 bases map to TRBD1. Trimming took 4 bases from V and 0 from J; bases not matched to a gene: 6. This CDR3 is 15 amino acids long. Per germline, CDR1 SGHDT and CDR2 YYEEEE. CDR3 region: CASSQPQGLNTEAFF. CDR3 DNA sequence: TGTGCCAGCAGCCAGCCACAGGGGTTGAACACTGAAGCTTTCTTT.

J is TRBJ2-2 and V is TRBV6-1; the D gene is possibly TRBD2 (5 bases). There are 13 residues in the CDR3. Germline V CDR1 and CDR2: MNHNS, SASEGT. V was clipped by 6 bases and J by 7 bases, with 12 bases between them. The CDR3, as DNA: TGTGCCAGCAGACTACAAGGAGGCGGGGAGCTGTTTTTT. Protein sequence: CASRLQGGGELFF.

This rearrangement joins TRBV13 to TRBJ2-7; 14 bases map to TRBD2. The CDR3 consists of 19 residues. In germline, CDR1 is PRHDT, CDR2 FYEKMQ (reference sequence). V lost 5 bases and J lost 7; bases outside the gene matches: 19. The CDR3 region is CASSPSPGTSGRGETEQYF. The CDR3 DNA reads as TGTGCCAGCAGCCCCAGCCCCGGGACTAGCGGGAGAGGGGAAACGGAGCAGTACTTC.

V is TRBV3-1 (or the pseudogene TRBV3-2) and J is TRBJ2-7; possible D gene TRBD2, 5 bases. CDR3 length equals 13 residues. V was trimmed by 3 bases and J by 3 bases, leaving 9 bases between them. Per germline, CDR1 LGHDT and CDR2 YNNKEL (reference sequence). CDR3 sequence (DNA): TGTGCCAGCAGCCAGGGAGTAGGCTACGAGCAGTACTTC. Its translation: CASSQGVGYEQYF.

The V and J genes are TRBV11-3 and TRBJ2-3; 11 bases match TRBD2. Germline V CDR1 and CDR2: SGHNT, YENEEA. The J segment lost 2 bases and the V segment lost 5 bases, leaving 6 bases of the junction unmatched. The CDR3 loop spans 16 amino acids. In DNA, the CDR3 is TGTGCCAGCAGCCCGACGACTAGCGGGGCCACAGATACGCAGTATTTT. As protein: CASSPTTSGATDTQYF.

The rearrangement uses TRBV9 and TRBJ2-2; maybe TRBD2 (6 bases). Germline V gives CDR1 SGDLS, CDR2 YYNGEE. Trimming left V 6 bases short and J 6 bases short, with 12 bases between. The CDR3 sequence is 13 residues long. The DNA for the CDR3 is TGTGCCAGCAACCACGGGGGATCCGGGGAGCTGTTTTTT. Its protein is CASNHGGSGELFF.

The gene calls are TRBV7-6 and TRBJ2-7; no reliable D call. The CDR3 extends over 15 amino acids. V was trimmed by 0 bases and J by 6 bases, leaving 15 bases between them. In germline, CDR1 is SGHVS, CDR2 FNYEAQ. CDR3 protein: CASSLAADPLAEQYF. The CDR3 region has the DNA TGTGCCAGCAGCTTAGCCGCGGATCCCCTCGCCGAGCAGTACTTC.

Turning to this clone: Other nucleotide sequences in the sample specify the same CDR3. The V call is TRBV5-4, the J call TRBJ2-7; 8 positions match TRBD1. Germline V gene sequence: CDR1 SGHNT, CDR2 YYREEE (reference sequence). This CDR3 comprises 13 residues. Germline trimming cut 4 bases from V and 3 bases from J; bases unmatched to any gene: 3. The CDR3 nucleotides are TGTGCCAGCAGCAGTGGACAGGGCTACGAGCAGTACTTC. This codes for CASSSGQGYEQYF.

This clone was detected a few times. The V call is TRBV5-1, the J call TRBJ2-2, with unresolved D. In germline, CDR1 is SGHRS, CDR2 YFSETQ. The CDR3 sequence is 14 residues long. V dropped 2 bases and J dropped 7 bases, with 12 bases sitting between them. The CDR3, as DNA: TGCGCCAGCAGCTTTCGGTTAGCTGGCGGGGAGCTGTTTTTT. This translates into CASSFRLAGGELFF.

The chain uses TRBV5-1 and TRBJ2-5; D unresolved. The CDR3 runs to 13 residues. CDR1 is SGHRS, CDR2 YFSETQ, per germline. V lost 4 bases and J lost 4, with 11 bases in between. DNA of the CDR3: TGCGCCAGCAGCCCGCGACAAACAGAGACCCAGTACTTC. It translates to CASSPRQTETQYF.

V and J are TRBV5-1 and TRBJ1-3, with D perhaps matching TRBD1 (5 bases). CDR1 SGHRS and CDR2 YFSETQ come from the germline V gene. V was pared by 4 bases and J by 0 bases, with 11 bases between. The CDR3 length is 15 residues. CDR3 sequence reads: CASSLDSLSGNTIYF. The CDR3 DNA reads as TGCGCCAGCAGCCTTGACAGCCTCTCTGGAAACACCATATATTTT.